This T cell receptor (beta chain) was identified in a study of regulatory T cells in long-lasting Graves disease. Time point of the sample: persistent/refractory GD, antithyroid drugs over 5 years with positive TRAb. Generation of the TCR library employed RNA extracted from PBMCs. Staff took roughly 9.1 milliliters of peripheral blood and put it into EDTA tubes. This clonotype was detected ten times or more. Its cognate antigen is unknown. Whole-study findings and limits: Analysis covered peripheral blood alone, not thyroid tissue. TRBV28, TRBJ1-2 and TRBJ2-5 emerged as the favored segments in persistent disease.

Researchers made TCR beta libraries by using iRepertoire HTBI primers and running Arm-PCR on CDR3 regions. TCRdb re-called the multiplex PCR reads with MiXCR, one entry per CDR3 protein. Among under 500,000 distinct CDR3 sequences listed, less than 25% were seen once. Trimming cost V 3 bases and J 6 bases, with 0 bases left between them. The germline gives CDR1 MDHEN, CDR2 SYDVKM. The CDR3 sequence is 10 residues long. The source was peripheral blood mononuclear cells (PBMCs), collected when the disease was refractory, from a patient treated with antithyroid drugs. The sequence was obtained from a female donor with Graves disease. V usage is TRBV28 and J usage is TRBJ2-1; D ambiguous. The CDR3, as DNA: TGTGCCAGCAGTTTCAATGAGCAGTTCTTC. Translated: CASSFNEQFF.